What follows is one T cell receptor beta chain and its context. The target antigen is unknown. This sample was included in a study of shared clonotypes between healthy human individuals. Study-level findings and limits: Clonotype sharing across several donors was observed for approximately 5% of naive CD4 clonotypes. Larger estimated richness was generally recorded for naive subsets relative to memory subsets.

Germline V gene lookup returns CDR1 SGHNT and CDR2 YYREEE (reference sequence). The CDR3 runs to 16 residues. The ends lost 0 bases at V and 6 bases at J; junction bases unmatched: 7. Produced via immunoSEQ multiplex PCR; TCRdb's table is partial and in-frame only. Among 2 million to 2.5 million clones, 85% to 95% were seen once, and the ten largest hold roughly 1.7%. Naive CD8 cells were CD45RO-negative, positively selected for CCR7, excluding terminally differentiated effector memory CD45RA+ cells. All donors were healthy HIV-negative adults lacking recent acute infections or vaccinations. All participating donors were Caucasian adults from Nashville, Tennessee.

This TCR was sampled from a man aged 18-30 years in good health. Some clones in this sample may be carry-over from other donors' samples. Specimen: naive CD8+ T cells from PBMCs. V usage is TRBV5-4 and J usage is TRBJ2-7, with 12 bases fitting TRBD2. The CDR3: CASSLVGLAGSLEQYF. The CDR3 DNA sequence: TGTGCCAGCAGCTTGGTAGGACTAGCGGGATCTCTCGAGCAGTACTTC.